A single sample is the source of the 21 T cell receptor beta chains below, sequenced in a study of identical twins. TCRdb re-derived calls from the 5' RACE reads in MiXCR, one entry per CDR3 protein. The data contain some 300,000 distinct CDR3 sequences, roughly 12% of them seen just once; the ten biggest clones take up just over 7%. Another study also made use of these data, one on yellow fever vaccine responses in identical twins.

The sample comprised CD8+ T cells sorted from blood. These TCRs come from a woman in her late teens or twenties in good health.

Ten or more counts support this clonotype. This chain joins TRBV10-3 and TRBJ2-2, with a weak D call TRBD2 (7 bases). Trimming took off 7 bases at V and 2 bases at J, with 23 bases between the two ends. The V gene's germline CDR1 is ENHRY and CDR2 SYGVKD. The CDR3 totals 18 residues. CDR3 protein: CAITNPSGGGENTGELFF. The CDR3 coding sequence is TGTGCCATCACCAACCCTTCGGGGGGCGGGGAAAACACCGGGGAGCTGTTTTTT.

The chain links TRBV7-6 to TRBJ2-2, with 7 positions matching TRBD1. CDR1 SGHVS and CDR2 FNYEAQ come from the germline V gene. This CDR3 contains 15 residues. The V and J ends lost 5 bases and 0 bases, in that order; junction bases with no gene match: 3. The CDR3 reads CASSKQGSNTGELFF. CDR3 nucleotide sequence: TGTGCCAGCAGCAAACAGGGGTCGAACACCGGGGAGCTGTTTTTT.

This clonotype has a count of ten or more. V gene TRBV3-1 combines with J gene TRBJ2-1, with D perhaps TRBD2 (5 bases). The CDR3 runs to 14 residues. The germline V gene encodes CDR1 LGHDT and CDR2 YNNKEL (reference sequence). V lost 1 base, J lost 7 bases, and 11 bases lay in between. In DNA form, the CDR3 reads TGTGCCAGCAGCCAAGCCTCCCCGGGGAATGAGCAGTTCTTC. This gives the protein CASSQASPGNEQFF.

This clonotype was picked up many times. This chain joins TRBV7-8 and TRBJ2-7; D is uncertain. Trimming pared 6 bases from V and 3 bases from J, leaving 12 bases between. The CDR3 loop spans 13 amino acids. Germline CDR1 SGHVS, CDR2 FQNEAQ. As DNA, the CDR3 is TGTGCCAGCAGGCACCCCTCTAGCTACGAGCAGTACTTC. This encodes CASRHPSSYEQYF.

V gene TRBV15 combines with J gene TRBJ2-1; the match to TRBD2 covers 14 bases. The CDR3 is 16 amino acids. Trimming took 3 bases from V and 6 from J; bases not matched to a gene: 4. Per germline, CDR1 LNHNV and CDR2 YYDKDF (reference sequence). CDR3 protein: CATSSGTSGSLNEQFF. CDR3 bases: TGTGCCACCAGCAGCGGGACTAGCGGGAGCCTCAATGAGCAGTTCTTC. Full variable domain (outside the CDR3, taken from reference TRBV15 and TRBJ2-1): DAMVIQNPRYQVTQFGKPVTLSCSQTLNHNVMYWYQQKSSQAPKLLFHYYDKDFNNEADTPDNFQSRRPNTSFCFLDIRSPGLGDTAMYLCATSSGTSGSLNEQFFGPGTRLTVL.

The chain recombines TRBV11-2 with TRBJ2-7; TRBD1 matches 7 bases. The V gene's germline CDR1 is SGHAT and CDR2 FQNNGV. J was trimmed by 4 bases and V by 0 bases; bases with no gene match: 9. This CDR3 is 16 amino acids long. CDR3 DNA: TGTGCCAGCAGCTTAGAGACCACAGGGGTCTCGTACGAGCAGTACTTC. Translated: CASSLETTGVSYEQYF. Based on the CDR3 plus reference TRBV11-2 and TRBJ2-7, the full variable domain is EAGVAQSPRYKIIEKRQSVAFWCNPISGHATLYWYQQILGQGPKLLIQFQNNGVVDDSQLPKDRFSAERLKGVDSTLKIQPAKLEDSAVYLCASSLETTGVSYEQYFGPGTRLTVT.

This clonotype appeared many times. V and J are TRBV12-3 or TRBV12-4 and TRBJ2-1, with 8 bases identical to TRBD2. V trimming: 2 bases; J trimming: 2 bases; junction bases outside the gene matches: 2. The CDR3 sequence is 15 residues long. The CDR3 DNA reads as TGTGCCAGCAGTTTAAGCGGGAGTGCCTACAATGAGCAGTTCTTC. It translates to CASSLSGSAYNEQFF.

The chain is built from TRBV11-1 and TRBJ2-7, with TRBD2 matching over 10 bases. From germline, CDR1 is SGHAT and CDR2 FQDESV (reference sequence). Trimming removed 5 bases from V and 1 base from J; junction bases left unmatched: 14. The CDR3 consists of 18 residues. In DNA, the CDR3 is TGTGCCAGCAGCGATTCGATATTAATAGCGGGAGGATCCTACGAGCAGTACTTC. It translates to CASSDSILIAGGSYEQYF.

The rearrangement uses TRBV15 and TRBJ2-7; no clear D. V dropped 0 bases and J dropped 3 bases, with 9 bases sitting between them. The CDR3 has 14 residues. Germline CDR1 LNHNV, CDR2 YYDKDF (reference sequence). Here the CDR3 DNA reads TGTGCCACCAGCAGAGATCGGAGCTACTACGAGCAGTACTTC. Residues: CATSRDRSYYEQYF. The variable domain in full, completed from reference TRBV15 and TRBJ2-7, reads DAMVIQNPRYQVTQFGKPVTLSCSQTLNHNVMYWYQQKSSQAPKLLFHYYDKDFNNEADTPDNFQSRRPNTSFCFLDIRSPGLGDTAMYLCATSRDRSYYEQYFGPGTRLTVT.

The chain couples TRBV13 to TRBJ1-5; D is ambiguous. Germline V gives CDR1 PRHDT, CDR2 FYEKMQ (reference sequence). The ends were cut back, 3 bases at V and 5 bases at J, with 5 bases in the middle. The CDR3 length is 12 residues. Here the CDR3 reads CASSFQDQPQHF. In DNA, the CDR3 is TGTGCCAGCAGCTTCCAGGATCAGCCCCAGCATTTT. The whole variable domain, filled in from reference TRBV13 and TRBJ1-5, reads AAGVIQSPRHLIKEKRETATLKCYPIPRHDTVYWYQQGPGQDPQFLISFYEKMQSDKGSIPDRFSAQQFSDYHSELNMSSLELGDSALYFCASSFQDQPQHFGDGTRLSIL.

Only a few counts were recorded for this clonotype. This sequence joins TRBV2 and TRBJ2-7; D is ambiguous. CDR1 and CDR2 (germline): SNHLY, FYNNEI. V shed 4 bases and J shed 4 bases, with 11 bases lying between them. CDR3 length equals 13 residues. CDR3 loop: CASSVSGPYEQYF. CDR3 DNA: TGTGCCAGCAGTGTTTCAGGACCGTACGAGCAGTACTTC.

In this sample, this clonotype turned up a few times. The chain links TRBV5-6 to TRBJ2-1; 11 bases line up with TRBD2. In germline, CDR1 is SGHDT, CDR2 YYEEEE. This CDR3 is 19 amino acids long. V was pared by 0 bases and J by 5 bases, with 13 bases of the junction left unmatched. CDR3 coding DNA: TGTGCCAGCAGCTTGGTGGCTCTAGCGGGAGGTAATGAGGACAATGAGCAGTTCTTC. Translation gives CASSLVALAGGNEDNEQFF.

The table lists this clonotype with many counts. The chain recombines TRBV6-4 with TRBJ2-1; maybe TRBD1 (5 bases). V dropped 0 bases and J dropped 9 bases, with 12 bases sitting between them. Germline CDR1 and CDR2: MRHNA and SNTAGT. The CDR3 has 14 amino acids. In DNA form, the CDR3 reads TGTGCCAGCAGTGACTCTATGGGGCCCGGTGAGCAGTTCTTC. It specifies CASSDSMGPGEQFF.

This clonotype was detected only a few times. This sequence joins TRBV20-1 and TRBJ2-7, with unresolved D. V was trimmed by 3 bases and J by 3 bases, leaving 6 bases between them. Germline V gene data show CDR1 as DFQATT and CDR2 as SNEGSKA (reference sequence). CDR3 length: 11 residues. Written as DNA, the CDR3 is TGCAGTGCTAGTAACTTCTACGAGCAGTACGTC. This codes for CSASNFYEQYV.

This clonotype was observed a handful of times. This rearrangement joins TRBV14 to TRBJ2-5; 9 bases map to TRBD1. Germline values: CDR1 SGHDN, CDR2 FVKESK. This CDR3 spans 16 amino acids. Trimming removed 1 base from V and 5 bases from J; junction bases left unmatched: 8. The CDR3 loop is CASSQGTGALVETQYF. The CDR3 bases are TGTGCCAGCAGCCAAGGGACAGGGGCTTTGGTGGAGACCCAGTACTTC.

There are a few counts of this clonotype. The chain links TRBV7-6 to TRBJ2-1, with 8 bases that match TRBD1. CDR1 is SGHVS and CDR2 is FNYEAQ in the germline V gene. V lost 5 bases to trimming and J lost 2 bases; unmatched junction nucleotides: 5. This CDR3 is 15 amino acids long. The CDR3 spells CASSPDRGAYNEQFF. CDR3 bases: TGTGCCAGCAGCCCCGACAGGGGAGCCTACAATGAGCAGTTCTTC.

This rearrangement joins TRBV18 to TRBJ2-1; D unclear. Trimming shortened V by 3 bases and J by 2 bases, and 8 bases separated the two germline ends. The CDR3 totals 14 residues. Germline V lookup: CDR1 KGHSH, CDR2 LQKENI. This CDR3 reads CASSPSRTYNEQFF. CDR3 DNA: TGTGCCAGCTCACCGTCGCGGACCTACAATGAGCAGTTCTTC.

This clonotype was counted between two and nine times. The rearrangement joins TRBV3-1 to TRBJ2-7; 9 bases fit TRBD2. CDR1 and CDR2 (germline): LGHDT, YNNKEL (reference sequence). The CDR3 loop spans 18 amino acids. J gave up 3 bases and V 2 bases, and 14 bases lay outside the gene matches. CDR3: CASSQRVRFEREVYEQYF. CDR3 coding DNA: TGTGCCAGCAGCCAACGGGTTCGCTTCGAGCGGGAGGTCTACGAGCAGTACTTC.

This clonotype was counted a few times. The V and J genes are TRBV5-1 and TRBJ1-1; perhaps TRBD1 as D (5 bases). The CDR3 is made up of 16 amino acids. V gave up 0 bases and J gave up 2 bases, with 14 bases separating them. Germline assignment: CDR1 SGHRS and CDR2 YFSETQ. The CDR3: CASSLVGGRGNTEAFF. In DNA, the CDR3 is TGCGCCAGCAGCTTGGTGGGGGGAAGGGGAAACACTGAAGCTTTCTTT. The full variable domain, rest sourced from reference TRBV5-1 and TRBJ1-1, is KAGVTQTPRYLIKTRGQQVTLSCSPISGHRSVSWYQQTPGQGLQFLFEYFSETQRNKGNFPGRFSGRQFSNSRSEMNVSTLELGDSALYLCASSLVGGRGNTEAFFGQGTRLTVV.

The sample holds a few counts of this clonotype. The rearrangement uses TRBV7-2 and TRBJ2-2; D is unclear. Trimming took 3 bases from V and 3 from J, leaving 11 bases between them. Germline CDR1 reads SGHTA; CDR2 reads FQGNSA. This CDR3 is built from 15 residues. CDR3 in DNA: TGTGCCAGCAGCTTGACGTTACCTTACACCGGGGAGCTGTTTTTT. Translating it yields CASSLTLPYTGELFF.

The table lists this clonotype with many counts. The gene calls are TRBV3-1 and TRBJ2-3; the D is unclear. CDR1 and CDR2 from the germline V gene are LGHDT and YNNKEL (reference sequence). CDR3 length: 17 residues. Trimming removed 0 bases from V and 1 base from J, with 14 bases in between. The CDR3 is CASSQESWGRGTDTQYF. The CDR3 DNA reads TGTGCCAGCAGCCAAGAATCCTGGGGTCGAGGCACAGATACGCAGTATTTT.